These T cell receptor beta chains were read from a single sample in a study of T cell repertoires in cytomegalovirus infection. TCRdb reprocessed the reads via MiXCR and lists one record per CDR3 protein. Among some 560,000 distinct CDR3 sequences listed, 40% were seen once. These receptors have no known antigen. Source: cultured PBMCs, taken from culture after CMV antigen stimulation. The receptors shown here come from a human donor in good health (CMV status not recorded). Some clones in this sample may be carry-over from other donors' samples. Each CDR3 is given without its conserved first and last residue. Each record gives: V gene, J gene, CDR3 protein.

v_call: TRBV7-9
j_call: TRBJ1-1
cdr3_aa: ASSSPLRVNTEAF

v_call: TRBV6-7
j_call: TRBJ2-1
cdr3_aa: ASREAGGRYEQF

v_call: TRBV9
j_call: TRBJ1-2
cdr3_aa: ASSAGISRLATT

v_call: TRBV7-6
j_call: TRBJ2-1
cdr3_aa: ASSLARAGGGEQF

v_call: TRBV14
j_call: TRBJ2-4
cdr3_aa: ASSQGGIQY

v_call: TRBV18
j_call: TRBJ2-1
cdr3_aa: ASSPPEEGRGLNEQF

v_call: TRBV12-3/TRBV12-4
j_call: TRBJ2-5
cdr3_aa: AVGQSLWETQY

v_call: TRBV7-2
j_call: TRBJ1-2
cdr3_aa: ASSLAEFVGYT

v_call: TRBV7-9
j_call: TRBJ2-7
cdr3_aa: ASSSTGSQSYEQY

v_call: TRBV6-2/TRBV6-3
j_call: TRBJ1-1
cdr3_aa: ASSYSIVTEAF

v_call: TRBV10-2
j_call: TRBJ2-3
cdr3_aa: ASSETSDTQY

v_call: TRBV7-9
j_call: TRBJ2-1
cdr3_aa: ASTHLTGDLGLQF

v_call: TRBV12-3/TRBV12-4
j_call: TRBJ2-5
cdr3_aa: ASSSGQPSISETQY

v_call: TRBV27
j_call: TRBJ1-4
cdr3_aa: ASSLGWGGEKLF

v_call: TRBV7-2
j_call: TRBJ2-7
cdr3_aa: ASSSIGGGLAGGRSSYEQY

v_call: TRBV11-2
j_call: TRBJ2-1
cdr3_aa: ASSLGLAGEFNEQF

v_call: TRBV5-6
j_call: TRBJ1-6
cdr3_aa: ASSTVRIEPLH

v_call: TRBV7-6
j_call: TRBJ2-1
cdr3_aa: ASSLAPRDNEQF

v_call: TRBV10-3
j_call: TRBJ2-7
cdr3_aa: AISGAGPSVYEQY

v_call: TRBV19
j_call: TRBJ1-4
cdr3_aa: ASGRDSNEKLF

v_call: TRBV7-2
j_call: TRBJ2-2
cdr3_aa: ASSPLGPRNTGELF

v_call: TRBV7-8
j_call: TRBJ2-5
cdr3_aa: ASSLAMVWETQY

v_call: TRBV6-5
j_call: TRBJ1-6
cdr3_aa: ASRTGVNSPLH

v_call: TRBV6-2/TRBV6-3
j_call: TRBJ2-5
cdr3_aa: ASRPVGYQETQY

v_call: TRBV7-2
j_call: TRBJ2-7
cdr3_aa: ASSLERGWEQY

v_call: TRBV28
j_call: TRBJ1-4
cdr3_aa: ASSRTGLRGNEKLF

v_call: TRBV6-2/TRBV6-3
j_call: TRBJ2-7
cdr3_aa: ASTTEAYEQY

v_call: TRBV19
j_call: TRBJ2-1
cdr3_aa: ASSQQGPYNEQF

v_call: TRBV7-2
j_call: TRBJ2-7
cdr3_aa: ASSSSRTGGVDEQY

v_call: TRBV20-1
j_call: TRBJ1-2
cdr3_aa: SARDAQGPIDYT

v_call: TRBV7-2
j_call: TRBJ1-2
cdr3_aa: ASSLRQNYGYT